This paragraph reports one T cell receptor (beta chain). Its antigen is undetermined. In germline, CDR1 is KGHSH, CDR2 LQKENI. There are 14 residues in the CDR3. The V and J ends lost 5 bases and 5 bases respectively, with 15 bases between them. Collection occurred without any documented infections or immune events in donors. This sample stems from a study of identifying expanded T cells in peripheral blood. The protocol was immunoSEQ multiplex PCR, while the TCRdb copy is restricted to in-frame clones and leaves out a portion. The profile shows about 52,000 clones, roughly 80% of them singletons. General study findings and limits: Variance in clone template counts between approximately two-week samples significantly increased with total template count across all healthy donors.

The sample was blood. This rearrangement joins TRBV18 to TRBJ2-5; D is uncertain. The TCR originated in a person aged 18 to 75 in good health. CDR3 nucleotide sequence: TGTGCCAGCTCATCATCTTGGGGTGGGGAGACCCAGTACTTC. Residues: CASSSSWGGETQYF.